This T cell receptor beta chain was retrieved from a study of OX40 agonist ivuxolimab in advanced cancers. Study-wide results and caveats: Certain nonresponders additionally had low normalized T-cell clonal expansion. Averaged across samples, CD8+ T cells carried more expanded clones than CD4+ did.

Assay: immunoSEQ multiplex PCR; the TCRdb copy retains only in-frame clones and omits some. The sample yields tens of thousands of clones, approximately 91% seen once. Comments on this clone: What it binds is unknown.

The CDR3 is 12 amino acids. V gave up 4 bases and J gave up 1 base, with 3 bases separating them. Germline V lookup: CDR1 MNHEY, CDR2 SMNVEV (reference sequence). This receptor was obtained from an adult with an advanced solid tumor such as melanoma, head and neck, liver or kidney cancer. This material consisted of CD4+ or CD8+ T cells sorted from blood, taken in a trial of the OX40 agonist ivuxolimab. This chain connects TRBV27 to TRBJ2-3; D not certain. The CDR3 loop reads CASSWGTDTQYF. CDR3 bases: TGTGCCAGCAGTTGGGGCACAGATACGCAGTATTTT.